Sequencing of this TCR beta chain was carried out in a study of shared clonotypes between healthy human individuals. General study findings and limits: All-four-donor shared clonotypes had higher generation probabilities than non-shared clonotypes did. A few donors had around 5.5% of their naive CD4 clonotypes in common.

Note on this clone: Its antigen remains unknown. Other DNA sequences in the same sample also yield this CDR3.

Germline lookup yields CDR1 DFQATT and CDR2 SNEGSKA (reference sequence). Between the trimmed V and J ends, which lost 6 bases and 3 bases, there was a span of 9 bases. The CDR3 covers 11 residues. The assay used deep level. Each PCR replicate from the sorted subsets contained 150 to 250 ng DNA, which is about 30,000 T cell genomes. Generated by immunoSEQ multiplex PCR, the TCRdb table keeps only in-frame clones and is missing some. The sample records around 2.1 million clones, approximately 96% being singletons. The chain links TRBV20-1 to TRBJ2-7; possible D gene TRBD2, 5 bases. The receptor was derived from a man between 18 and 29 years old in good health. The sequencing input was naive CD4+ T cells sorted from blood. Subset indicated: CD45RA+ positively selected. This chain's CDR3 is CSASGLYEQYF. The CDR3 bases are TGCAGTGCCAGCGGACTCTACGAGCAGTACTTC.